This TCR beta chain was observed in a study of blood T cells in healthy people across ages. The CDR3 runs 14 residues. CDR1 and CDR2 (germline): MNHEY, SMNVEV (reference sequence). The V and J ends lost 0 bases and 6 bases respectively, with 9 bases between them. This clonotype was counted only a few times. Primers used in a second PCR of roughly 6 to 12 cycles were a sample-barcoded 5' primer and a J-beta primer mix. TCRdb recomputed calls from the 5' RACE reads with MiXCR, one row per CDR3 protein. The sample contains about 1.1 million distinct CDR3 sequences, 35% to 40% of which appear only once. Sequencing input: blood. The chain employs TRBV27 and TRBJ1-5; D might be TRBD1 (5 bases). This receptor was obtained from a man aged 18-30 years in good health. CDR3 sequence: CASSLSSGTQPQHF. For the CDR3, the DNA is TGTGCCAGCAGTTTATCCTCAGGGACTCAGCCCCAGCATTTT.